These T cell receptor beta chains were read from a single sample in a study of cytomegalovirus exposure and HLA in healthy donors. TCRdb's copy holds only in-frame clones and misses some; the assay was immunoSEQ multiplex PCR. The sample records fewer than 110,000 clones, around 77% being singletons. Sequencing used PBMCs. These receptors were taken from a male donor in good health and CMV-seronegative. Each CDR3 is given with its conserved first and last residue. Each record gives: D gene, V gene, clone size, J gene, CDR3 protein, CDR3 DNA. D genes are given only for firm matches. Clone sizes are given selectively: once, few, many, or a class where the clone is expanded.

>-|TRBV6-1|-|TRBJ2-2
CASTSYRNTGELFF
TGTGCCAGCACTTCCTACAGGAACACCGGGGAGCTGTTTTTT
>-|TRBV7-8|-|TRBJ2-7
CASSLYSMSYEQYF
TGTGCCAGCAGCTTATACTCCATGTCCTACGAGCAGTACTTC
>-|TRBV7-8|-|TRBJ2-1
CASSEDPYNEQFF
TGTGCCAGCTCGGAGGACCCATACAATGAGCAGTTCTTC
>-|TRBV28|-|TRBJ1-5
CASTREMDYQPQHF
TGTGCCAGCACCCGGGAAATGGACTATCAGCCCCAGCATTTT
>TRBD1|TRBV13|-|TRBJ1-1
CASSSFRQGNTEAFF
TGTGCCAGCAGCTCATTTCGACAGGGAAACACTGAAGCTTTCTTT
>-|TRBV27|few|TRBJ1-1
CASSPPMNTEAFF
TGTGCCAGCAGTCCCCCTATGAACACTGAAGCTTTCTTT
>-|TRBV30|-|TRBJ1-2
CAWSSGVYGYTF
TGTGCCTGGAGTTCCGGGGTATATGGCTACACCTTC
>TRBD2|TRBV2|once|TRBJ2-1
CASRGLAGSHEQFF
TGTGCCAGCAGGGGACTAGCGGGAAGCCATGAGCAGTTCTTC
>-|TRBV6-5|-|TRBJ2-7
CASSYSGVPTYEQYF
TGTGCCAGCAGTTACTCCGGGGTCCCCACCTACGAGCAGTACTTC
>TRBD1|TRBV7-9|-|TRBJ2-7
CASSLTGGHEQYF
TGTGCCAGCAGCTTGACAGGGGGCCACGAGCAGTACTTC
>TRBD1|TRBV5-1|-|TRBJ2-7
CASSFSGTDYEQYF
TGCGCCAGCAGCTTTTCCGGGACAGACTACGAGCAGTACTTC
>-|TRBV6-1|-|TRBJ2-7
CASSEGRGRGTFYEQYF
TGTGCCAGCAGTGAAGGGAGGGGTAGGGGCACCTTCTACGAGCAGTACTTC
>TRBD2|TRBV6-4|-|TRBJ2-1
CASSDSGAGEVNEQFF
TGTGCCAGCAGTGACTCAGGAGCGGGAGAGGTAAATGAGCAGTTCTTC
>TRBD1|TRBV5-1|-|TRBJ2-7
CASSPWSGQGTEQYF
TGCGCCAGCAGCCCGTGGTCGGGACAGGGTACCGAGCAGTACTTC
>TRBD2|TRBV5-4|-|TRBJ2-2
CASNNRLAGYTGELFF
TGTGCCAGCAACAATAGACTAGCGGGATACACCGGGGAGCTGTTTTTT
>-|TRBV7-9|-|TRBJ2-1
CASSLVWGTPTHSYNEQFF
TGTGCCAGCAGCTTAGTTTGGGGGACACCGACTCACTCCTACAATGAGCAGTTCTTC
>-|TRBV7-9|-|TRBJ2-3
CASTGRVDTQYF
TGTGCCAGCACCGGGAGAGTAGATACGCAGTATTTT
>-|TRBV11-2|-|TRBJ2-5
CASTPGLSETQYF
TGTGCCAGCACCCCCGGTCTTTCGGAGACCCAGTACTTC
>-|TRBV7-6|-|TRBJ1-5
CASSSNRCNQPQHF
TGTGCCAGCAGCTCCAACAGATGCAATCAGCCCCAGCATTTT
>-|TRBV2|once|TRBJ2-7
CASQLGGGSSYEQYF
TGTGCCAGCCAGTTAGGGGGGGGGAGCTCCTACGAGCAGTACTTC
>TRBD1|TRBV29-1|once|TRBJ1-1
CSADRGRGTEAFF
TGCAGCGCTGACAGGGGGAGAGGGACTGAAGCTTTCTTT
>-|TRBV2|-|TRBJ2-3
CASSPNLAVGTDTQYF
TGTGCCAGCAGCCCCAACTTAGCTGTCGGCACAGATACGCAGTATTTT
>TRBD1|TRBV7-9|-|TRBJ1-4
CASSPPGTGDEKLFF
TGTGCCAGCAGCCCCCCGGGGACAGGGGACGAAAAACTGTTTTTT